This T cell receptor beta chain was documented in a study of molecular identifiers for immune sequencing clone quantification. TCRdb passed the PCR reads through MiXCR, listing each CDR3 protein once. The repertoire holds over 600,000 distinct CDR3 sequences, with roughly 21% as singletons. Findings and caveats of the study: Over 97% of effector molecules, but under 1% in naive cells, were held by clones with more than 20 RNA copies.

As to this clonotype: Its matching antigen is unknown.

CDR1 and CDR2 from the germline V gene are MNHNS and SASEGT. V was cut by 2 bases and J by 12 bases, with 26 bases left in between. This CDR3 region has 17 residues. Sample: naive CD8+ T cells from blood, with Jurkat cell RNA spiked in. This sample's subset: FACS-sorted CD8+CD4-CCR7+CD45RA+ naive T cells. This TCR was sampled from a human donor in good health. Some libraries in this study had Jurkat cell RNA spiked in. This chain uses TRBV6-1 with TRBJ2-1, with D possibly matching TRBD2 (7 bases). This CDR3 reads CASSEMWGGTPPDRQFF. DNA of the CDR3: TGTGCCAGCAGTGAAATGTGGGGGGGGACACCCCCAGATAGGCAGTTCTTC.